This TCR delta chain is drawn from a study of gamma-delta chains in newborns, infants, children. Background on the study: Microbial exposure reportedly drives polyclonal innate γδ T cell expansion after birth.

Per the germline V gene, CDR1 is GEAIGNYY and CDR2 is EKD. The CDR3 loop spans 20 amino acids. TCRdb re-called the reads through CATT. Of roughly 3,100 delta-chain clones in the sample, under 0.35% are singletons; the top ten hold roughly 14%. Only a few counts were recorded for this clone. A read error may account for a junction end that differs from germline. The same CDR3 can be traced to other DNA sequences in this sample. The TCR sequence derives from a child who was a newborn, infant or young child, either healthy, febrile or measles-vaccinated (not recorded which). Sequenced material: blood. The rearrangement uses TRDV2 and TRDJ3; a possible D gene is TRDD3 (5 bases). The CDR3 is CACDTVLRGYNTWDTRQMFF. CDR3 bases: TGTGCCTGTGACACCGTATTAAGGGGGTATAACACCTGGGACACCCGGCAGATGTTTTTC.